This TCR beta chain was sequenced in a study of T cells in Graves' hyperthyroidism and ophthalmopathy. TCR beta CDR3 regions were amplified from RNA. The primer set for the first-round RT-PCR of the TCR CDR3 was HTBI. MiXCR, applied by TCRdb to the multiplex PCR reads, yields one record per CDR3 protein. The sample shows about 380,000 distinct CDR3 sequences, approximately 13% of them seen only once. Germline V gene lookup returns CDR1 LNHDA and CDR2 SQIVND (reference sequence). The CDR3 sequence is 13 residues long. The ends were cut back, 10 bases at V and 8 bases at J, with 18 bases in the middle. Material: blood. The rearrangement links TRBV19 to TRBJ2-1; D may be TRBD1 (6 bases). The receptor's source is a man aged 25-45 years with Graves' hyperthyroidism that later progressed to Graves' ophthalmopathy. CDR3: CAILRSGADEQFF. As DNA, the CDR3 is TGTGCCATCCTCCGGTCAGGGGCTGATGAGCAGTTCTTC.